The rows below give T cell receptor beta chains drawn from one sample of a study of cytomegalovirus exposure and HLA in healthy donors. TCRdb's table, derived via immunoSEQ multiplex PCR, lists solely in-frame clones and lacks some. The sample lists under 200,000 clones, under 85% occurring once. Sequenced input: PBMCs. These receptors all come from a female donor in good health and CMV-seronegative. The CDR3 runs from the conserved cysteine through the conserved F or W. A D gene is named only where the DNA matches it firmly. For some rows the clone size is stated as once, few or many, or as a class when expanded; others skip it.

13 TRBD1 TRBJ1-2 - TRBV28 TGTGCCAGCAGTTCACAGGGGGTTAGTGGCTACACCTTC CASSSQGVSGYTF
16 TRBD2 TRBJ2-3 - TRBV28 TGTGCCAGCAGTTTACTAGCGGGGGAATACACAGATACGCAGTATTTT CASSLLAGEYTDTQYF
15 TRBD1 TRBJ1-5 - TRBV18 TGTGCCAGCTCACAGGGACAGGATAGCAATCAGCCCCAGCATTTT CASSQGQDSNQPQHF
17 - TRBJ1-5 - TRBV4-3 TGCGCCAGCAGCCAAGAAGTAACCATAGATAGCAATCAGCCCCAGCATTTT CASSQEVTIDSNQPQHF
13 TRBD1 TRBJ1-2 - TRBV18 TGTGCCAGCTCACCACGGCAGGGGGATGGCTACACCTTC CASSPRQGDGYTF
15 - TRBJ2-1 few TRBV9 TGTGCCAGCAGCGATCTCAGCGCCAGAGGTGGAGGGCAGTTCTTC CASSDLSARGGGQFF
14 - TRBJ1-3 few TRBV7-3 TGTGCCAGCAGCTTAGACAGCTCTGGAAACACCATATATTTT CASSLDSSGNTIYF
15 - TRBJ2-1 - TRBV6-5 TGTGCCAGCAGCCTCGACAGGTCCACCTACAATGAGCAGTTCTTC CASSLDRSTYNEQFF
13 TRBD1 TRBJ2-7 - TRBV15 TGTGCCACCAGCAGAGTAGGGGGCAACGAGCAGTACTTC CATSRVGGNEQYF
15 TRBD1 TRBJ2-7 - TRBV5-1 TGCGCCAGCAGCACCGGACAGGGGGCCCCCTACGAGCAGTACTTC CASSTGQGAPYEQYF
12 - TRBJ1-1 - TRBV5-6 TGTGCCAGCAGCTTGGAGCAGGGTGAAGCTTTCTTT CASSLEQGEAFF